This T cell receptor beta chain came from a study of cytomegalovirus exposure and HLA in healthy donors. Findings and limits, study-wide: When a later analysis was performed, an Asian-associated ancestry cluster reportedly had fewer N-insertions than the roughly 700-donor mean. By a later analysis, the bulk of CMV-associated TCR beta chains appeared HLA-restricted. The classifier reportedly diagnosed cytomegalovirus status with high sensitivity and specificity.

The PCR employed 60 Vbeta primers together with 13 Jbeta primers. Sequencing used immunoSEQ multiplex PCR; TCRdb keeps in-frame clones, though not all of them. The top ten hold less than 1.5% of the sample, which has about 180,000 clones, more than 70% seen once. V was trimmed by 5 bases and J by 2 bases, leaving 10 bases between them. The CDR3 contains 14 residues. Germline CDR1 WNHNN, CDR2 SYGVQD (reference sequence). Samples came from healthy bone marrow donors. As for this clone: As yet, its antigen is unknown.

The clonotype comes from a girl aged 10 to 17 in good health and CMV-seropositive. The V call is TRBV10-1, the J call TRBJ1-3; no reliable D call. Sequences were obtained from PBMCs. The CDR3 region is CASSPDSPGNTIYF. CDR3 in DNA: TGCGCCAGCAGTCCGGACTCGCCTGGAAACACCATATATTTT.